The 19 T cell receptor beta chains below all came from one sample that was sequenced in a study of identifying expanded T cells in peripheral blood. Clones were sequenced by immunoSEQ multiplex PCR, and TCRdb holds only the in-frame ones, with some missing. The sample yields tens of thousands of clones, 84% seen once. The sequencing sample was made of blood. Receptors originate from a person between 18 and 75 years old in good health.

This chain links TRBV5-1 with TRBJ1-1, with D perhaps TRBD1 (5 bases). There are 15 residues in the CDR3. V lost 4 bases, J lost 0 bases, and 13 bases lay in between. CDR1 is SGHRS and CDR2 is YFSETQ in the germline V gene. The CDR3 bases are TGCGCCAGCAGCCGTACGGGGGTCATGAACACTGAAGCTTTCTTT. Protein sequence: CASSRTGVMNTEAFF.

CDR3 sequence: CASSQDRGTQYF. The CDR3 nucleotides are TGTGCCAGCAGCCAAGACAGGGGAACGCAGTATTTT. The rearrangement joins TRBV14 to TRBJ2-3, with TRBD1 as a possible D gene (6 bases). Deletions cut 0 bases from V and 9 bases from J, with 7 bases between. The CDR3 loop spans 12 amino acids. Germline V gene data show CDR1 as SGHDN and CDR2 as FVKESK.

The J gene is TRBJ1-1, the V gene TRBV28, with a weak D call TRBD1 (6 bases). V lost 6 bases, J lost 0 bases, and 11 bases lay in between. The CDR3 length is 14 residues. From germline, CDR1 is MDHEN and CDR2 SYDVKM. The CDR3 coding sequence is TGTGCCAGCAGACTCACAGGGTTGAACACTGAAGCTTTCTTT. Protein product: CASRLTGLNTEAFF.

This clone was seen a single time. This sequence joins TRBV10-3 and TRBJ2-1; 11 nucleotides line up with TRBD2. The CDR3 extends over 15 amino acids. From germline, CDR1 is ENHRY and CDR2 SYGVKD. The V gene end was trimmed by 3 bases and the J gene end by 5 bases; junction bases not matched to a gene: 3. The CDR3 bases are TGTGCCATCAGTGATGGACTAGCGGGTGACAATGAGCAGTTCTTC. Residues: CAISDGLAGDNEQFF.

J is TRBJ1-5 and V is TRBV5-5; tentatively, D is TRBD1 (5 bases). This CDR3 spans 13 amino acids. Trimming removed 3 bases at V and 6 bases at J, with 10 bases between. Germline V gene data show CDR1 as SGHKS and CDR2 as YYEKEE (reference sequence). The CDR3 sequence is CASSSREFQPQHF. The CDR3 DNA follows: TGTGCCAGCAGCTCCAGGGAGTTTCAGCCCCAGCATTTT.

The gene calls are TRBV7-3 and TRBJ1-5; 7 bases line up with TRBD1. Germline V gene sequence: CDR1 SGHTA, CDR2 FQGTGA. J lost 4 bases, V lost 1 base, and 7 bases had no gene match. The CDR3 length is 16 residues. CDR3: CASSLRGTEHNQPQHF. CDR3 nucleotides: TGTGCCAGCAGCTTAAGGGGGACAGAACATAATCAGCCCCAGCATTTT.

V is TRBV29-1 and J is TRBJ2-3, with 7 bases aligning to TRBD1. The CDR3 has 18 amino acids. The V segment lost 2 bases and the J segment 1 base; nucleotides outside the gene matches: 15. Germline values: CDR1 SQVTM, CDR2 ANQGSEA. CDR3 in DNA: TGCAGCGTTGAACTCAGGGACAGTGCCTTATCTCGCACAGATACGCAGTATTTT. It specifies CSVELRDSALSRTDTQYF.

This sequence joins TRBV7-9 and TRBJ1-1; a weak D match, TRBD1 (6 bases). This CDR3 region has 11 residues. The V end was cut by 6 bases, the J end by 7 bases, with 9 bases between. In germline, CDR1 is SEHNR, CDR2 FQNEAQ (reference sequence). CDR3 residues: CASSYRVEAFF. In DNA form, the CDR3 reads TGTGCCAGCAGTTACAGGGTTGAAGCTTTCTTT.

J is TRBJ1-5 and V is TRBV4-3; D gene ambiguous. Trimming took off 2 bases at V and 4 bases at J, with 12 bases between the two ends. Germline V lookup: CDR1 LGHNA, CDR2 YSLEER. This CDR3 contains 15 residues. CDR3 loop: CASSQNSGVNQPQHF. Here the CDR3 DNA reads TGCGCCAGCAGCCAAAATAGTGGCGTAAATCAGCCCCAGCATTTT.

This clone has a single count. The chain employs TRBV10-3 and TRBJ2-2, with TRBD2 matching 14 bases. Germline assignment: CDR1 ENHRY and CDR2 SYGVKD. The V and J ends lost 8 bases and 7 bases, in that order; junction bases with no gene match: 6. The CDR3 extends over 15 amino acids. In DNA form, the CDR3 reads TGTGCCATCGGGACTAGCGGGAGAACGGGCGGGGAGCTGTTTTTT. It encodes CAIGTSGRTGGELFF.

The chain uses TRBV7-9 and TRBJ1-5, with 9 nucleotides matching TRBD1. J gave up 3 bases and V 3 bases, and 3 bases lay outside the gene matches. CDR1 is SEHNR and CDR2 is FQNEAQ in the germline V gene (reference sequence). The CDR3 covers 15 residues. The CDR3 protein is CASSFGQGYNQPQHF. DNA of the CDR3: TGTGCCAGCAGCTTCGGACAGGGGTACAATCAGCCCCAGCATTTT.

This clone was detected a few times. One junction end does not reproduce the germline sequence, and a read error may be involved. The chain links TRBV10-3 to TRBJ2-5, with D unclear. This CDR3 region has 15 residues. Germline V CDR1 and CDR2: ENHRY, SYGVKD. The CDR3 reads CAISKSWQAQETQYF. CDR3 DNA sequence: TGTGCCATCAGTAAGTCGTGGCAGGCCCAAGAGACCCAGTACTTC.

The chain couples TRBV28 to TRBJ2-7, with 8 bases that match TRBD1. CDR3 size: 14 residues. Germline CDR1 is MDHEN and CDR2 is SYDVKM. Trimming cost V 6 bases and J 4 bases; bases outside gene matches: 8. In nucleotides, the CDR3 is TGTGCCAGCAGCCGGACAGGGCTGGGATACGAGCAGTACTTC. It translates to CASSRTGLGYEQYF.

The chain employs TRBV11-3 and TRBJ2-1; 13 nucleotides line up with TRBD2. There are 19 residues in the CDR3. Germline V gene lookup returns CDR1 SGHNT and CDR2 YENEEA. Trimming cost V 3 bases and J 6 bases; bases outside gene matches: 14. The CDR3 protein is CASSLGTSGKYIDANEQFF. Here the CDR3 DNA reads TGTGCCAGCAGCTTGGGGACTAGCGGGAAATATATCGACGCCAATGAGCAGTTCTTC.

V usage is TRBV11-2 and J usage is TRBJ2-3, with 9 bases lining up with TRBD1. Looked up from germline, CDR1 is SGHAT and CDR2 is FQNNGV. This CDR3 region has 16 residues. The V gene end was trimmed by 2 bases and the J gene end by 0 bases; junction bases not matched to a gene: 3. CDR3: CASSLTGGMSTDTQYF. The CDR3, as DNA: TGTGCCAGCAGCTTAACAGGGGGCATGAGCACAGATACGCAGTATTTT.

V gene TRBV29-1 combines with J gene TRBJ1-2, with 7 bases lining up with TRBD1. This CDR3 region has 11 residues. Trimming at V came to 7 bases and at J to 8 bases, leaving 7 bases not matched to a gene. Germline V gene sequence: CDR1 SQVTM, CDR2 ANQGSEA. The CDR3 region has the DNA TGCAGCGCTGACACAGGGGACGGCTACACCTTC. Translated, it gives CSADTGDGYTF.

The chain couples TRBV4-3 to TRBJ2-7; 8 bases are a match to TRBD1. Germline values: CDR1 LGHNA, CDR2 YSLEER. The CDR3 loop spans 15 amino acids. The V and J ends lost 0 bases and 4 bases, in that order; junction bases with no gene match: 5. In DNA, the CDR3 is TGCGCCAGCAGCCAAGACCGGGACAGGCGATACGAGCAGTACTTC. Translated: CASSQDRDRRYEQYF.

The gene calls are TRBV13 and TRBJ2-5; tentatively, D is TRBD2 (6 bases). In germline, CDR1 is PRHDT, CDR2 FYEKMQ (reference sequence). The V and J ends lost 3 bases and 2 bases respectively, with 10 bases between them. The CDR3 is 14 amino acids. CDR3 DNA: TGTGCCAGCAGCTTTTCGGGGGTGCAAGAGACCCAGTACTTC. It yields the protein CASSFSGVQETQYF. The whole variable domain, remainder taken from reference TRBV13 and TRBJ2-5, is AAGVIQSPRHLIKEKRETATLKCYPIPRHDTVYWYQQGPGQDPQFLISFYEKMQSDKGSIPDRFSAQQFSDYHSELNMSSLELGDSALYFCASSFSGVQETQYFGPGTRLLVL.

The chain uses TRBV9 and TRBJ1-4; no clear D gene. The V gene lost 0 bases and the J gene lost 0 bases, with 3 bases spanning the gap. The length of the CDR3 is 14 residues. Germline assignment: CDR1 SGDLS and CDR2 YYNGEE. The DNA for the CDR3 is TGTGCCAGCAGCGTAGACGCAACTAATGAAAAACTGTTTTTT. Encoded protein: CASSVDATNEKLFF.